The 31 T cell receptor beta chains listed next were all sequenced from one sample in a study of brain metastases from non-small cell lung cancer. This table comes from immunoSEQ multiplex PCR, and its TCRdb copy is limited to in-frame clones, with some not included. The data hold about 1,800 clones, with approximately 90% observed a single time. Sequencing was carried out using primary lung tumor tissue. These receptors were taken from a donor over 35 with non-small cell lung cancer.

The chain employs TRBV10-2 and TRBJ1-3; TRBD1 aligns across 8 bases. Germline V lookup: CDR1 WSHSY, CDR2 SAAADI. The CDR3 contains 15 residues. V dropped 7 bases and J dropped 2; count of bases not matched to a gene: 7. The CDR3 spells CASTFQGAPGNTIYF. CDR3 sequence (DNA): TGCGCCAGCACCTTTCAGGGGGCGCCTGGAAACACCATATATTTT.

CDR3 sequence reads: CASSLNFGSGNTIYF. CDR3 nucleotide sequence: TGTGCCAGCAGCTTAAACTTTGGCTCTGGAAACACCATATATTTT. The chain carries TRBV7-9 and TRBJ1-3; D is uncertain. The CDR3 is 15 residues long. The germline V gene encodes CDR1 SEHNR and CDR2 FQNEAQ (reference sequence). Between the trimmed V and J ends, which lost 2 bases and 0 bases, there was a span of 8 bases.

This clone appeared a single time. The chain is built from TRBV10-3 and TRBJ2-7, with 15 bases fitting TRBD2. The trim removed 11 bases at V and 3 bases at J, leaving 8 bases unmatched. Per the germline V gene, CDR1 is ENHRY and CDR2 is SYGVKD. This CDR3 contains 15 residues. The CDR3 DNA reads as TGTGCCTCGGGGACTAGCGGGGGGATAGACTACGAGCAGTACTTC. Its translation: CASGTSGGIDYEQYF.

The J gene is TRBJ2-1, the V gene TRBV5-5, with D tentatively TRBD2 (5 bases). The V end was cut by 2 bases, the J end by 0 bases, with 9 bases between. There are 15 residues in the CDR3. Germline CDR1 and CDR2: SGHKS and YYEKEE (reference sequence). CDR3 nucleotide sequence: TGTGCCAGCAGCTTACTAGTAAACTCCTACAATGAGCAGTTCTTC. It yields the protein CASSLLVNSYNEQFF.

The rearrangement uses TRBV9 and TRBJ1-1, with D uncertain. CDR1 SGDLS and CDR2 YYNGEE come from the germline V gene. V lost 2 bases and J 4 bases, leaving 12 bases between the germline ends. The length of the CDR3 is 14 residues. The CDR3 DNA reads TGTGCCAGCAGCGTTGGTGGGGTTGTCACTGAAGCTTTCTTT. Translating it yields CASSVGGVVTEAFF.

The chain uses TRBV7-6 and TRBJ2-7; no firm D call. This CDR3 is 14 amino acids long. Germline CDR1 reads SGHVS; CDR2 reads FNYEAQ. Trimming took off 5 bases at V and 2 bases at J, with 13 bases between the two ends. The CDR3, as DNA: TGTGCCAGCAGCGGCCGGCAGCTAGCCTACGAGCAGTACTTC. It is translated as CASSGRQLAYEQYF.

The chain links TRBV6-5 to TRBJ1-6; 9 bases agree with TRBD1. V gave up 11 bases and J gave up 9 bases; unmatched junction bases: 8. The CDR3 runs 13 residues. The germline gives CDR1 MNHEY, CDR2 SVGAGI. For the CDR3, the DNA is TGTGCCTGCCTCCGGGACAGGGTTTCACCCCTCCACTTT. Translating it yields CACLRDRVSPLHF.

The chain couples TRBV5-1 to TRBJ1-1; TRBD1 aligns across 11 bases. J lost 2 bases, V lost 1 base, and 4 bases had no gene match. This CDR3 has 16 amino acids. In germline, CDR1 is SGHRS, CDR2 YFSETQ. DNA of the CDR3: TGCGCCAGCAGCTTGCGGACAGGGGGCACCAACACTGAAGCTTTCTTT. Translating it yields CASSLRTGGTNTEAFF.

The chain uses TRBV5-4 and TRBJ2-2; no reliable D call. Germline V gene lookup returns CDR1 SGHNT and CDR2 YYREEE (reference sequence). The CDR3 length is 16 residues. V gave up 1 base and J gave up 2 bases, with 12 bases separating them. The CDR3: CASSLPAGVNTGELFF. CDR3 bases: TGTGCCAGCAGCTTGCCTGCAGGTGTCAACACCGGGGAGCTGTTTTTT.

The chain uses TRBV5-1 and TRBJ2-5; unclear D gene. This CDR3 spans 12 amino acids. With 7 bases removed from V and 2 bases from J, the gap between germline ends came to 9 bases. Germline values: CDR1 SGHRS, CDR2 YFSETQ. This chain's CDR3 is CASAQPQETQYF. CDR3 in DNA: TGCGCCAGCGCCCAACCTCAAGAGACCCAGTACTTC.

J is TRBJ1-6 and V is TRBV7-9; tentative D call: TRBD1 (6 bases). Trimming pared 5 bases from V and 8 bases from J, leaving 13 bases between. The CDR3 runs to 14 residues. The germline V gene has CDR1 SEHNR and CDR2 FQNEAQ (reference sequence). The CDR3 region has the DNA TGTGCCAGCAGCGAACAGGGAGTCGATTCACCCCTCCACTTT. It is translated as CASSEQGVDSPLHF.

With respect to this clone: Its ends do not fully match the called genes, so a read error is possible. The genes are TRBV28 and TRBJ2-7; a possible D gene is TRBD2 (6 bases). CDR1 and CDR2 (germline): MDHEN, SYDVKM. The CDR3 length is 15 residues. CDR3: CANSLLGGPLYEQYF. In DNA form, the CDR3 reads TGTGCCAACAGTTTATTGGGGGGACCCCTCTACGAGCAGTACTTC.

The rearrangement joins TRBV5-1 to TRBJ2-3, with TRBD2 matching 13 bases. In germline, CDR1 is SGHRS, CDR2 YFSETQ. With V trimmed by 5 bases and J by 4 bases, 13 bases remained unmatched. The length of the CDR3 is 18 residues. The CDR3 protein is CASRGLAGRGLSADTQYF. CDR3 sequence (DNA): TGCGCCAGCAGGGGACTAGCGGGACGGGGTTTGAGCGCAGATACGCAGTATTTT. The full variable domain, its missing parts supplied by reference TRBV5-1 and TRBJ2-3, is KAGVTQTPRYLIKTRGQQVTLSCSPISGHRSVSWYQQTPGQGLQFLFEYFSETQRNKGNFPGRFSGRQFSNSRSEMNVSTLELGDSALYLCASRGLAGRGLSADTQYFGPGTRLTVL.

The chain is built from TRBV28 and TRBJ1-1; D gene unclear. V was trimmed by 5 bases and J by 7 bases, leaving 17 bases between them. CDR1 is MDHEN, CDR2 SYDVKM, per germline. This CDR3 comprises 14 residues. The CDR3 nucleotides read TGTGCCAGCAGTCTCGCGGGCTCCGTTTTTGAAGCTTTCTTT. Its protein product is CASSLAGSVFEAFF.

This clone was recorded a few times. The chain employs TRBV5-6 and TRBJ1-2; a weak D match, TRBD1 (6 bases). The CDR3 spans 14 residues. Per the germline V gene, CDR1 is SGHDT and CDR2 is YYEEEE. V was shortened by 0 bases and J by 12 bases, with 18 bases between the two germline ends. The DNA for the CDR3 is TGTGCCAGCAGCTTGGTCGGGACACCCAAGGCTCACACCTTC. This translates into CASSLVGTPKAHTF.

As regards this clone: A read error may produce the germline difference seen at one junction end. CDR3: CASGGTGGTEAFF. DNA for the CDR3: TGCGCCAGCGGGGGGACAGGGGGCACTGAAGCTTTTTTT. This chain uses TRBV5-1 with TRBJ1-1; 12 bases fit TRBD1. CDR1 is SGHRS and CDR2 is YFSETQ in the germline V gene. CDR3 length: 13 residues. Variable domain in full (rest from reference TRBV5-1 and TRBJ1-1): KAGVTQTPRYLIKTRGQQVTLSCSPISGHRSVSWYQQTPGQGLQFLFEYFSETQRNKGNFPGRFSGRQFSNSRSEMNVSTLELGDSALYLCASGGTGGTEAFFGQGTRLTVV.

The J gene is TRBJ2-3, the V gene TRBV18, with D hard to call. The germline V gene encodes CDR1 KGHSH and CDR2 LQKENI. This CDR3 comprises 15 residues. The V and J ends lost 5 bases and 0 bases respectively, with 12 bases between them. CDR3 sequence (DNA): TGTGCCAGCTCATCATCCCCGGACAGCACAGATACGCAGTATTTT. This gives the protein CASSSSPDSTDTQYF.

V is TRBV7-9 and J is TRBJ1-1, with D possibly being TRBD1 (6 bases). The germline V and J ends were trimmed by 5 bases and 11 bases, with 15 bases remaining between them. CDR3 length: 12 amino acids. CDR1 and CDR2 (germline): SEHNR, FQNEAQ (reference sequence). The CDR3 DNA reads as TGTGCCAGCAGCCTCGACAGGTGGGATGCTTTCTTT. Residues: CASSLDRWDAFF.

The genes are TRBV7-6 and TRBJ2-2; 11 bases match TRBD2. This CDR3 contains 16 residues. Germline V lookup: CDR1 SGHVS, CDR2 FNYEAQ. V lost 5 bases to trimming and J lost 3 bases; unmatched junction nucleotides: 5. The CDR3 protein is CASSLIAGGYTGELFF. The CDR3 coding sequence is TGTGCCAGCAGCCTAATAGCGGGGGGGTACACCGGGGAGCTGTTTTTT.

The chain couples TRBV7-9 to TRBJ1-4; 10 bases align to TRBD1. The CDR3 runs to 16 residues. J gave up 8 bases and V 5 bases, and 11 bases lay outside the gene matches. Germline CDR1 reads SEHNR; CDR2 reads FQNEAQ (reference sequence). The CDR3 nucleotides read TGTGCCAGCAGCCCATTGGGGGGGACAGGGGAAGAAAAACTGTTTTTT. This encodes CASSPLGGTGEEKLFF.

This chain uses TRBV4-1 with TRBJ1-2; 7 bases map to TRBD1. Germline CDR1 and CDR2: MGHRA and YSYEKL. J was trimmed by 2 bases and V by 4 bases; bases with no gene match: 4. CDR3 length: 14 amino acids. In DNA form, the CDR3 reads TGCGCCAGCAGCCCGGAACAGGGGAACTATGGCTACACCTTC. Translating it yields CASSPEQGNYGYTF.

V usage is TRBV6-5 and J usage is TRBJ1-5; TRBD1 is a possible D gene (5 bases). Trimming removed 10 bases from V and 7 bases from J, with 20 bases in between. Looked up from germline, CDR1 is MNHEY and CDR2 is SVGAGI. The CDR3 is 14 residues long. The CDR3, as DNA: TGTGCCAACAGGAGAGGGACCAATTTCCAGCCCCAGCATTTT. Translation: CANRRGTNFQPQHF.

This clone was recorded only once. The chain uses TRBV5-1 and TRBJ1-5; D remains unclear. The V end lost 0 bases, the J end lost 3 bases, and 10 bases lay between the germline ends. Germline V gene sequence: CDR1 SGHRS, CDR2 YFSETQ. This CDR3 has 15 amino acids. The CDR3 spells CASSLEGLNNQPQHF. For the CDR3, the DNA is TGCGCCAGCAGCTTGGAGGGTCTGAACAATCAGCCCCAGCATTTT.

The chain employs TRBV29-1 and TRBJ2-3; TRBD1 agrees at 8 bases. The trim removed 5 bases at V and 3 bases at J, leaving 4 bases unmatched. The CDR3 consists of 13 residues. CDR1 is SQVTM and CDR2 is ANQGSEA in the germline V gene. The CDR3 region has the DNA TGCAGCGTTTACGGACAGGGAACAGATACGCAGTATTTT. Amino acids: CSVYGQGTDTQYF.

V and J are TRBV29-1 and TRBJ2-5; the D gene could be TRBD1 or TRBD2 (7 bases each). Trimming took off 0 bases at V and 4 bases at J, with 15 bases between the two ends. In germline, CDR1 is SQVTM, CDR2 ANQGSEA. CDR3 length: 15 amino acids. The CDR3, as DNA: TGCAGCGTTGAAGATCTTGGCAGGGGGGGAGAGACCCAGTACTTC. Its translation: CSVEDLGRGGETQYF.

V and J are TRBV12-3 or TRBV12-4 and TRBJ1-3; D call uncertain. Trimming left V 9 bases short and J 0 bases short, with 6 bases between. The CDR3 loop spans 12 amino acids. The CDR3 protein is CASVSSGNTIYF. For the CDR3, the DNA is TGTGCCAGTGTCTCCTCTGGAAACACCATATATTTT.

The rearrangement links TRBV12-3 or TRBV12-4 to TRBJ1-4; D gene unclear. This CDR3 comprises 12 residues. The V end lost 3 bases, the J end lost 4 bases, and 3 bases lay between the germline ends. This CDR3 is CASSFDNEKLFF. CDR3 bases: TGTGCCAGCAGTTTTGATAATGAAAAACTGTTTTTT.

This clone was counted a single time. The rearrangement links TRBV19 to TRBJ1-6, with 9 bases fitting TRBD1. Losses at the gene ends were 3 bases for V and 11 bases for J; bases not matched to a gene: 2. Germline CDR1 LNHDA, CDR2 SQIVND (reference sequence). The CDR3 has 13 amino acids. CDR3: CASSMTGGTPLHF. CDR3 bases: TGTGCCAGTAGTATGACAGGGGGAACACCCCTCCACTTT. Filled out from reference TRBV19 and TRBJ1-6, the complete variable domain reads DGGITQSPKYLFRKEGQNVTLSCEQNLNHDAMYWYRQDPGQGLRLIYYSQIVNDFQKGDIAEGYSVSREKKESFPLTVTSAQKNPTAFYLCASSMTGGTPLHFGNGTRLTVT.

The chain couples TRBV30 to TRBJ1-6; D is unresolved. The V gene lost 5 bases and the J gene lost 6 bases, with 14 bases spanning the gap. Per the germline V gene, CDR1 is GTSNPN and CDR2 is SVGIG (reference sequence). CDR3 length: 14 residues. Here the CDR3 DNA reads TGTGCCTGGGCGCTTTCTTGGGCTAATTCACCCCTCCACTTT. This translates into CAWALSWANSPLHF.

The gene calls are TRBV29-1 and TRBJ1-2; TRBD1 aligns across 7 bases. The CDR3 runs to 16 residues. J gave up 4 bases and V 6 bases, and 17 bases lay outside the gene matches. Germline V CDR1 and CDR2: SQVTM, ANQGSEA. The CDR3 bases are TGCAGCGTGTCGACCCAGGGGGTGCGCTCTTCCTATGGCTACACCTTC. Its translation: CSVSTQGVRSSYGYTF. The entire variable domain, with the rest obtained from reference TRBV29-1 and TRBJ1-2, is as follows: SAVISQKPSRDICQRGTSLTIQCQVDSQVTMMFWYRQQPGQSLTLIATANQGSEATYESGFVIDKFPISRPNLTFSTLTVSNMSPEDSSIYLCSVSTQGVRSSYGYTFGSGTRLTVV.

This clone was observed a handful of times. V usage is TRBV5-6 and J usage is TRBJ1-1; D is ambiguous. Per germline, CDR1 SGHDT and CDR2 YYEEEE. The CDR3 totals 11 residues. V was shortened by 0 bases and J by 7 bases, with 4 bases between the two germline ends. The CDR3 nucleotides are TGTGCCAGCAGCTTGGTAGGTGAAGCTTTCTTT. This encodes CASSLVGEAFF.